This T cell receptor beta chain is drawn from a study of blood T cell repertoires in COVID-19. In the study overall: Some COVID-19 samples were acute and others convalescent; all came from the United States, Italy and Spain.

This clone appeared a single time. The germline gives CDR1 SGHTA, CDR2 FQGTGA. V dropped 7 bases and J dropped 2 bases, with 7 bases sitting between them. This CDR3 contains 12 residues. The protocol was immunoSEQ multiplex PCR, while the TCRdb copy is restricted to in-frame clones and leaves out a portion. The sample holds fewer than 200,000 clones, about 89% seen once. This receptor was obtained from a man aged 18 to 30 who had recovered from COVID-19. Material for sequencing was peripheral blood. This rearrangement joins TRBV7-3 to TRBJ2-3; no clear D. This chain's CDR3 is CASTPSTDTQYF. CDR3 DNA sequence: TGTGCCAGCACCCCGTCCACAGATACGCAGTATTTT.